Following are 28 T cell receptor beta chains from one sample sequenced in a study of T cells in Graves' hyperthyroidism and ophthalmopathy. Amplification of TCR beta CDR3 regions used RNA as the template. An initial round of RT-PCR targeting the TCR CDR3 relied on the HTBI primer set. From the multiplex PCR reads, TCRdb called clonotypes with MiXCR, one entry per CDR3 protein. Of fewer than 700,000 distinct CDR3 sequences detected, under 20% appear once; the ten largest clones hold under 20%. Sequencing input: blood. The receptors shown here come from a woman aged 18 to 35 with Graves' ophthalmopathy.

The genes are TRBV6-1 and TRBJ2-3, with D perhaps TRBD1 or TRBD2 (5 bases each). The CDR3 is made up of 12 amino acids. Germline V CDR1 and CDR2: MNHNS, SASEGT. The germline V and J ends were trimmed by 8 bases and 2 bases, with 8 bases remaining between them. CDR3 residues: CASRDHTDTQYF. The CDR3 DNA follows: TGTGCCAGCCGGGACCACACAGATACGCAGTATTTT.

The sample holds many counts of this clonotype. The chain employs TRBV11-2 and TRBJ1-1; D not resolved. The CDR3 is 13 residues long. V shed 5 bases and J shed 4 bases, with 11 bases lying between them. Germline CDR1 SGHAT, CDR2 FQNNGV. In DNA, the CDR3 is TGTGCCAGCAGCCTAAGTGGAGCCACTGAAGCTTTCTTT. Encoded protein: CASSLSGATEAFF.

The sample holds many counts of this clonotype. The chain employs TRBV27 and TRBJ2-1; the D gene is possibly TRBD1 (6 bases). Germline CDR1 MNHEY, CDR2 SMNVEV (reference sequence). Trimming shortened V by 3 bases and J by 6 bases, and 15 bases separated the two germline ends. This CDR3 region has 15 residues. CDR3: CASSFGGWPLNEQFF. The CDR3 DNA reads as TGTGCCAGCAGTTTTGGGGGCTGGCCCCTCAATGAGCAGTTCTTC.

The genes are TRBV7-8 and TRBJ2-3, with 15 bases identical to TRBD2. CDR1 SGHVS and CDR2 FQNEAQ come from the germline V gene. V lost 5 bases, J lost 0 bases, and 6 bases stayed unmatched. This CDR3 contains 18 residues. The CDR3 sequence is CASSPGTSGGSSTDTQYF. Here the CDR3 DNA reads TGTGCCAGCAGCCCGGGGACTAGCGGGGGGTCTAGCACAGATACGCAGTATTTT.

This clonotype was observed a handful of times. V is TRBV15 and J is TRBJ1-5, with D unresolved. This CDR3 has 14 amino acids. The germline V and J ends were trimmed by 1 base and 4 bases, with 8 bases remaining between them. CDR1 is LNHNV and CDR2 is YYDKDF in the germline V gene (reference sequence). The CDR3 here is CATSRGVGNQPQHF. The CDR3 DNA is TGTGCCACCAGCAGAGGGGTAGGTAATCAGCCCCAGCATTTT.

The sample holds many counts of this clonotype. The CDR3 DNA sequence: TGTGCCAGCAGTTTTCGGCAGGGTTATAATTCACCCCTCCACTTT. It codes for CASSFRQGYNSPLHF. The genes are TRBV28 and TRBJ1-6, with D perhaps TRBD1 (5 bases). CDR1 and CDR2 (germline): MDHEN, SYDVKM. CDR3 length equals 15 residues. The germline V and J ends were trimmed by 3 bases and 4 bases, with 10 bases remaining between them.

This clonotype showed up many times. The chain links TRBV20-1 to TRBJ2-7; 8 nucleotides line up with TRBD1. V shed 4 bases, J shed 5 bases, and the junction held 10 bases outside the gene matches. This CDR3 region has 14 residues. From germline, CDR1 is DFQATT and CDR2 SNEGSKA (reference sequence). As DNA, the CDR3 is TGCAGTGCTACCCGGACAGGGAGAAGCAACGAGCAGTACTTC. It yields the protein CSATRTGRSNEQYF.

The table lists this clonotype with many counts. This sequence joins TRBV15 and TRBJ1-2; 7 bases agree with TRBD1. CDR1 LNHNV and CDR2 YYDKDF come from the germline V gene (reference sequence). The CDR3 is 14 residues long. The V gene end was trimmed by 2 bases and the J gene end by 3 bases; junction bases not matched to a gene: 3. Here the CDR3 reads CATSRYTGDYGYTF. The CDR3 DNA reads as TGTGCCACCAGCAGATACACAGGGGACTATGGCTACACCTTC.

This clonotype was detected many times. CDR3 sequence reads: CAWRNFTAYGYTF. For the CDR3, the DNA is TGTGCCTGGAGAAATTTTACAGCCTATGGCTACACCTTC. The chain uses TRBV30 and TRBJ1-2; no reliable D call. Germline V lookup: CDR1 GTSNPN, CDR2 SVGIG (reference sequence). Trimming pared 3 bases from V and 4 bases from J, leaving 12 bases between. The CDR3 covers 13 residues.

In this sample, this clonotype turned up many times. This chain connects TRBV11-2 to TRBJ1-2, with 9 bases lining up with TRBD1. The length of the CDR3 is 16 residues. CDR1 and CDR2 from the germline V gene are SGHAT and FQNNGV. V trimming: 5 bases; J trimming: 7 bases; junction bases outside the gene matches: 14. CDR3 residues: CASSLTGTGKMGGYTF. The CDR3 bases are TGTGCCAGCAGCCTAACCGGGACAGGGAAAATGGGTGGCTACACCTTC.

About this clonotype: The germline gene is not matched at one end of the junction; a read error may be the cause. The chain links TRBV5-1 to TRBJ2-1; 7 bases match TRBD1. Germline loops: CDR1 SGHRS, CDR2 YFSETQ. There are 12 residues in the CDR3. Here the CDR3 reads CAGSLNRGSEFF. In DNA form, the CDR3 reads TGCGCCGGCAGCCTGAACAGGGGTTCGGAGTTCTTC.

This clonotype showed up just a few times. The chain uses TRBV7-6 and TRBJ1-2, with a weak D call TRBD1 (5 bases). The germline V and J ends were trimmed by 1 base and 8 bases, with 14 bases remaining between them. This CDR3 comprises 14 residues. CDR1 and CDR2 (germline): SGHVS, FNYEAQ. For the CDR3, the DNA is TGTGCCAGCAGCTTAGTCGACAGCCCGGGGGGCTACACCTTC. As protein: CASSLVDSPGGYTF.

Many counts were recorded for this clonotype. The chain employs TRBV14 and TRBJ2-3; D call uncertain. Germline CDR1 SGHDN, CDR2 FVKESK. The V and J ends lost 1 base and 5 bases respectively, with 10 bases between them. The CDR3 covers 14 residues. The DNA of the CDR3 is TGTGCCAGCAGCCAAGTCATCTGGCGAGATACGCAGTATTTT. Translating it yields CASSQVIWRDTQYF.

This chain connects TRBV3-1 to TRBJ2-7; the match to TRBD1 covers 8 bases. V trimming: 5 bases; J trimming: 3 bases; junction bases outside the gene matches: 9. In germline, CDR1 is LGHDT, CDR2 YNNKEL (reference sequence). This CDR3 contains 15 residues. The CDR3 DNA reads as TGTGCCAGCAGCTCAAGGGCCGGACAGGGCTACGAGCAGTACTTC. Amino acids: CASSSRAGQGYEQYF.

This clonotype occurred a few times. This chain connects TRBV6-1 to TRBJ2-5; 7 bases are a match to TRBD2. CDR1 MNHNS and CDR2 SASEGT come from the germline V gene. The CDR3 is 14 residues long. V was pared by 7 bases and J by 1 base, with 6 bases of the junction left unmatched. The CDR3 DNA reads as TGTGCCAGCAAGGGAGGGCCCCGCCAAGAGACCCAGTACTTC. Translated: CASKGGPRQETQYF.

This clonotype has ten or more counts. This sequence joins TRBV7-2 and TRBJ2-1, with 11 bases that match TRBD2. The CDR3 consists of 15 residues. CDR1 is SGHTA and CDR2 is FQGNSA in the germline V gene. After removal of 1 base from V and 9 bases from J, the junction contained 5 bases not matched to a gene. The CDR3 is CASSLELLAGVEQFF. For the CDR3, the DNA is TGTGCCAGCAGCTTAGAGCTACTAGCGGGAGTTGAGCAGTTCTTC.

This clonotype was picked up many times. This chain connects TRBV11-2 to TRBJ2-3, with TRBD2 matching over 12 bases. V lost 5 bases to trimming and J lost 3 bases; unmatched junction nucleotides: 15. The germline V gene encodes CDR1 SGHAT and CDR2 FQNNGV. This CDR3 contains 19 residues. The DNA of the CDR3 is TGTGCCAGCAGCCGCACATCTTGGACTAGCGGGGAGGGGACAGATACGCAGTATTTT. Amino acid sequence: CASSRTSWTSGEGTDTQYF. Filled out from reference TRBV11-2 and TRBJ2-3, the complete variable domain reads EAGVAQSPRYKIIEKRQSVAFWCNPISGHATLYWYQQILGQGPKLLIQFQNNGVVDDSQLPKDRFSAERLKGVDSTLKIQPAKLEDSAVYLCASSRTSWTSGEGTDTQYFGPGTRLTVL.

The table lists this clonotype with many counts. V and J are TRBV28 and TRBJ1-2; D remains unclear. The V end lost 0 bases, the J end lost 0 bases, and 8 bases lay between the germline ends. The germline CDR1 and CDR2 sequences are MDHEN and SYDVKM. CDR3 length equals 15 residues. The CDR3 DNA follows: TGTGCCAGCAGTTTATGGGTCGCTGCTAACTATGGCTACACCTTC. Its translation is CASSLWVAANYGYTF.

This sequence joins TRBV5-6 and TRBJ2-3, with 15 bases identical to TRBD2. The germline V gene has CDR1 SGHDT and CDR2 YYEEEE. This CDR3 comprises 17 residues. The trim removed 3 bases at V and 2 bases at J, leaving 4 bases unmatched. The CDR3 DNA is TGTGCCAGCAGCTCCGGACTAGCGGGAGGGATCACAGATACGCAGTATTTT. Its translation is CASSSGLAGGITDTQYF. The whole variable domain, remainder taken from reference TRBV5-6 and TRBJ2-3, is DAGVTQSPTHLIKTRGQQVTLRCSPKSGHDTVSWYQQALGQGPQFIFQYYEEEERQRGNFPDRFSGHQFPNYSSELNVNALLLGDSALYLCASSSGLAGGITDTQYFGPGTRLTVL.

The chain couples TRBV29-1 to TRBJ2-7; D is possibly TRBD1 (6 bases). The CDR3 covers 15 residues. Germline assignment: CDR1 SQVTM and CDR2 ANQGSEA. V was trimmed by 2 bases and J by 1 base, leaving 15 bases between them. The CDR3 protein is CSVELTGFESYEQYF. The CDR3, as DNA: TGCAGCGTTGAACTAACAGGGTTCGAATCCTACGAGCAGTACTTC.

This clonotype was seen at least ten times. This chain links TRBV5-1 with TRBJ2-5; the match to TRBD1 covers 7 bases. The CDR3 is 16 residues long. The junction had 15 bases not matched to a gene; V was cut back by 0 bases and J by 10 bases. CDR1 and CDR2 from the germline V gene are SGHRS and YFSETQ. CDR3 coding DNA: TGCGCCAGCAGCTTGGTGTATCGGGGACAGAAACTTCTCCAGTACTTC. Its translation is CASSLVYRGQKLLQYF.

This clonotype was found many times. CDR3 residues: CASRSYPGAPTDLNYGYTF. The CDR3 nucleotides read TGTGCCAGCAGGTCTTATCCGGGGGCCCCCACCGACCTAAACTATGGCTACACCTTC. The chain has TRBV7-9 and TRBJ1-2; tentatively, D is TRBD1 (6 bases). Germline V gene data show CDR1 as SEHNR and CDR2 as FQNEAQ (reference sequence). This CDR3 has 19 amino acids. The ends were cut back, 6 bases at V and 2 bases at J, with 28 bases in the middle.

This clonotype was counted a few times. J is TRBJ2-5 and V is TRBV19; 8 positions agree with TRBD1. Germline CDR1 is LNHDA and CDR2 is SQIVND (reference sequence). The junction had 7 bases not matched to a gene; V was cut back by 6 bases and J by 1 base. There are 15 residues in the CDR3. The CDR3 loop reads CASRDRAGSQETQYF. The CDR3 DNA is TGTGCCAGTAGGGACAGGGCTGGCAGCCAAGAGACCCAGTACTTC.

The J gene is TRBJ1-4, the V gene TRBV5-1, with a tentative D call TRBD1 (5 bases). V was clipped by 0 bases and J by 5 bases, with 11 bases between them. This CDR3 has 15 amino acids. Germline-derived CDR1 and CDR2 are SGHRS and YFSETQ. The CDR3 protein is CASSLGGANNEKLFF. The CDR3 DNA follows: TGCGCCAGCAGCTTGGGAGGGGCGAACAATGAAAAACTGTTTTTT.

This clonotype was detected many times. The chain couples TRBV13 to TRBJ1-1, with TRBD1 matching over 7 bases. The CDR3 sequence is 15 residues long. V lost 5 bases, J lost 0 bases, and 6 bases stayed unmatched. Germline V lookup: CDR1 PRHDT, CDR2 FYEKMQ (reference sequence). This chain's CDR3 is CASSPSTGMNTEAFF. CDR3 nucleotide sequence: TGTGCCAGCAGCCCCTCGACAGGGATGAACACTGAAGCTTTCTTT.

This clonotype was found many times. The gene calls are TRBV6-2 or TRBV6-3 and TRBJ2-6, with D perhaps matching TRBD2 (5 bases). CDR3 length: 14 amino acids. Per the germline V gene, CDR1 is MNHEY and CDR2 is SVGEGT. V gave up 5 bases and J gave up 4 bases, with 9 bases separating them. The CDR3, as DNA: TGTGCCAGCAGTCGGGGAGACGGGGCCAACGTCCTGACTTTC. It encodes CASSRGDGANVLTF.

The rearrangement joins TRBV29-1 to TRBJ2-3; the D gene is possibly TRBD2 (6 bases). This CDR3 region has 11 residues. The germline CDR1 and CDR2 sequences are SQVTM and ANQGSEA. The V gene lost 3 bases and the J gene lost 11 bases, with 12 bases spanning the gap. The chain's CDR3 is CSVDTGVLQYF. The CDR3 coding sequence is TGCAGCGTTGATACGGGGGTGTTGCAGTATTTT.

This clonotype was found many times. The chain joins TRBV28 to TRBJ2-7; 9 nucleotides agree with TRBD2. V shed 6 bases, J shed 4 bases, and the junction held 13 bases outside the gene matches. Germline CDR1 MDHEN, CDR2 SYDVKM. CDR3 length: 16 residues. CDR3 in amino acids: CASSFGPAGGGYEQYF. The CDR3 DNA reads TGTGCCAGCAGCTTCGGCCCTGCGGGAGGGGGGTACGAGCAGTACTTC.